This T cell receptor (beta chain) was recovered during a study of T-cell reconstitution after alpha-beta-depleted transplantation in children. Trimming removed 3 bases at V and 4 bases at J, with 10 bases between. CDR1 is ENHRY, CDR2 SYGVKD, per germline. This CDR3 is built from 15 residues. This clonotype occurred a few times. Its antigen remains unknown. Unique molecular identifiers were incorporated when the TCRbeta library was constructed. TCRdb redid the calling of the PCR reads with MiXCR, one entry per CDR3 protein. In the table there are some 830,000 distinct CDR3 sequences, roughly 16% of which are singletons. Whole-study results and caveats: The authors attributed T-cell counts and diversity one year after transplant mostly to newly produced T cells.

This clonotype was obtained from a male patient aged 10-17 years who had a stem cell transplant for acute lymphoblastic leukemia, so the T cells may come from the graft donor. The starting material was PBMCs, mostly from graft donor cells, obtained 360 days after TCRalphabeta/CD19-depleted stem cell transplant. This chain uses TRBV10-3 with TRBJ2-6; D not certain. CDR3 DNA: TGTGCCATCAGTGAACCAGTGGCGGGGGCCAACGTCCTGACTTTC. This sequence encodes CAISEPVAGANVLTF.